Below, 19 T cell receptor beta chains from the same sample are listed, as sequenced in a study of T cell responses to AZD1222 COVID-19 vaccine. Clones were sequenced by immunoSEQ multiplex PCR, and TCRdb holds only the in-frame ones, with some missing. The sample yields tens of thousands of clones, just under 90% seen once. Sequenced here: peripheral blood, sampled on day 0 of AZD1222 vaccination. The receptors originated from an adult in good health.

The rearrangement uses TRBV10-1 and TRBJ1-1; 11 nucleotides align to TRBD1. CDR3 size: 18 residues. Germline V lookup: CDR1 WNHNN, CDR2 SYGVQD (reference sequence). Unmatched junction bases numbered 9, after V lost 2 bases and J lost 1 base. Here the CDR3 reads CASSEVGQGVDPNTEAFF. As DNA, the CDR3 is TGCGCCAGCAGTGAGGTGGGACAGGGGGTCGACCCGAACACTGAAGCTTTCTTT.

V is TRBV4-1 and J is TRBJ1-4, with 8 bases lining up with TRBD1. Trimming at V came to 4 bases and at J to 2 bases, leaving 9 bases not matched to a gene. This CDR3 comprises 17 residues. The V gene's germline CDR1 is MGHRA and CDR2 YSYEKL. CDR3 sequence: CASSLSGGITTNEKLFF. DNA of the CDR3: TGCGCCAGCAGCCTCTCAGGGGGCATTACTACTAATGAAAAACTGTTTTTT.

This chain links TRBV19 with TRBJ1-1, with 9 bases fitting TRBD1. Germline V gene data show CDR1 as LNHDA and CDR2 as SQIVND (reference sequence). The CDR3 totals 15 residues. The trim removed 6 bases at V and 4 bases at J, leaving 9 bases unmatched. CDR3 coding DNA: TGTGCCAGTAGGATAACAGGGGGCGGTCTCACTGAAGCTTTCTTT. This translates into CASRITGGGLTEAFF.

The chain couples TRBV19 to TRBJ1-1; no definite D call. Germline CDR1 reads LNHDA; CDR2 reads SQIVND (reference sequence). V was trimmed by 6 bases and J by 9 bases, leaving 11 bases between them. The CDR3 runs to 11 residues. Written as DNA, the CDR3 is TGTGCCAGTAGCTCCGGCAGGAAAGCTTTCTTT. The encoded protein is CASSSGRKAFF. Drawing the rest from reference TRBV19 and TRBJ1-1, the complete variable domain is DGGITQSPKYLFRKEGQNVTLSCEQNLNHDAMYWYRQDPGQGLRLIYYSQIVNDFQKGDIAEGYSVSREKKESFPLTVTSAQKNPTAFYLCASSSGRKAFFGQGTRLTVV.

This chain uses TRBV5-1 with TRBJ2-7; D not resolved. Trimming stripped 4 bases from V and 1 base from J, with 9 bases between. The germline V gene has CDR1 SGHRS and CDR2 YFSETQ. The CDR3 is 13 amino acids. The chain's CDR3 is CASSPSRSYEQYF. The CDR3 DNA reads as TGCGCCAGCAGCCCCTCGAGGTCCTACGAGCAGTACTTC.

The chain links TRBV7-3 to TRBJ2-5; a possible D gene is TRBD1 (7 bases). CDR1 SGHTA and CDR2 FQGTGA come from the germline V gene. Trimming cost V 2 bases and J 4 bases, with 14 bases left between them. CDR3 length: 15 residues. This CDR3 is CASSLGGGLVETQYF. In DNA, the CDR3 is TGTGCCAGCAGCTTAGGAGGGGGCTTGGTAGAGACCCAGTACTTC.

CDR3 nucleotides: TGTGCCACTCACGTCCGACGGATCGTTTCCTACGAGCAGTACTTC. Protein: CATHVRRIVSYEQYF. The chain links TRBV28 to TRBJ2-7; D ambiguous. V lost 10 bases to trimming and J lost 1 base, with 20 bases between them. Germline assignment: CDR1 MDHEN and CDR2 SYDVKM. This CDR3 has 15 residues.

This chain links TRBV4-1 with TRBJ1-1, with 7 bases fitting TRBD1. With V trimmed by 5 bases and J by 1 base, 7 bases remained unmatched. The CDR3 loop spans 15 amino acids. From germline, CDR1 is MGHRA and CDR2 YSYEKL. The CDR3 loop is CASSYRTGRNTEAFF. DNA of the CDR3: TGCGCCAGCAGCTACCGGACAGGCCGGAACACTGAAGCTTTCTTT.

The CDR3 protein is CASSWAGTDYGYTF. DNA of the CDR3: TGCGCCAGCAGCTGGGCCGGGACCGACTATGGCTACACCTTC. The chain is built from TRBV5-1 and TRBJ1-2; tentative D call: TRBD1 (5 bases). The V end lost 3 bases, the J end lost 3 bases, and 12 bases lay between the germline ends. Germline values: CDR1 SGHRS, CDR2 YFSETQ. This CDR3 contains 14 residues.

This rearrangement joins TRBV21-1 to TRBJ1-2. TRBV21-1 is annotated as a pseudogene. This CDR3 contains 20 residues. In DNA, the CDR3 is TGTGCCAGCAACAATGAGCCGGAGGGGAATTCCCTTTGGGGGAACTATGGCTACACCTTC. Its protein product is CASNNEPEGNSLWGNYGYTF.

The chain recombines TRBV7-9 with TRBJ1-6; D is undetermined. Trimming left V 3 bases short and J 8 bases short, with 11 bases between. The CDR3 loop spans 14 amino acids. Germline V lookup: CDR1 SEHNR, CDR2 FQNEAQ (reference sequence). In DNA, the CDR3 is TGTGCCAGCAGCTTCGACGGACCGTATTCACCCCTCCACTTT. Translating it yields CASSFDGPYSPLHF. The full variable domain, rest sourced from reference TRBV7-9 and TRBJ1-6, is DTGVSQNPRHKITKRGQNVTFRCDPISEHNRLYWYRQTLGQGPEFLTYFQNEAQLEKSRLLSDRFSAERPKGSFSTLEIQRTEQGDSAMYLCASSFDGPYSPLHFGNGTRLTVT.

This clone was detected a few times. The rearrangement joins TRBV7-2 to TRBJ1-5; the D is unclear. The germline CDR1 and CDR2 sequences are SGHTA and FQGNSA. CDR3 length: 13 amino acids. Trimming cost V 3 bases and J 1 base, with 4 bases left between them. The CDR3 nucleotides read TGTGCCAGCAGCTTTGTCAGCAATCAGCCCCAGCATTTT. Protein sequence: CASSFVSNQPQHF.

V and J are TRBV24-1 and TRBJ1-2; D is unresolved. This CDR3 is 12 amino acids long. CDR1 is KGHDR and CDR2 is SFDVKD in the germline V gene. V was shortened by 5 bases and J by 7 bases, with 10 bases between the two germline ends. CDR3 loop: CATSGGVAGYTF. The CDR3 DNA is TGTGCCACCAGTGGTGGGGTGGCTGGCTACACCTTC.

The chain joins TRBV19 to TRBJ1-1; 8 bases agree with TRBD1. J gave up 5 bases and V 1 base, and 6 bases lay outside the gene matches. The CDR3 has 15 amino acids. Germline CDR1 and CDR2: LNHDA and SQIVND (reference sequence). The CDR3, as DNA: TGTGCCAGTAGTATAGGGGGGACAGGACGAACTGAAGCTTTCTTT. This encodes CASSIGGTGRTEAFF. The full variable domain, rest sourced from reference TRBV19 and TRBJ1-1, is DGGITQSPKYLFRKEGQNVTLSCEQNLNHDAMYWYRQDPGQGLRLIYYSQIVNDFQKGDIAEGYSVSREKKESFPLTVTSAQKNPTAFYLCASSIGGTGRTEAFFGQGTRLTVV.

In this sample, this clone turned up once. The CDR3, as DNA: TGTGCCTGGTTCGGGACAGCTGCTCCTTATGGCTACACCTTC. Amino acids: CAWFGTAAPYGYTF. This sequence joins TRBV30 and TRBJ1-2; TRBD1 aligns across 7 bases. CDR3 size: 14 residues. CDR1 is GTSNPN and CDR2 is SVGIG in the germline V gene (reference sequence). Trimming removed 5 bases from V and 5 bases from J; junction bases left unmatched: 11.

The chain has TRBV6-2 or TRBV6-3 and TRBJ1-1; a weak D match, TRBD1 (5 bases). Germline CDR1 and CDR2: MNHEY and SVGEGT. Trimming shortened V by 2 bases and J by 10 bases, and 17 bases separated the two germline ends. The CDR3 loop spans 14 amino acids. The CDR3 region is CASSYIGGSRVAFF. DNA of the CDR3: TGTGCCAGCAGTTACATCGGAGGGTCCAGGGTAGCTTTCTTT.

The V and J genes are TRBV10-3 and TRBJ2-7, with 8 bases that match TRBD1. This CDR3 is built from 13 residues. Germline CDR1 and CDR2: ENHRY and SYGVKD. Trimming took 0 bases from V and 6 from J; bases not matched to a gene: 1. The DNA of the CDR3 is TGTGCCATCAGTGAGTCGGACAGGGCCGAGCAGTACTTC. Translated: CAISESDRAEQYF.

The chain couples TRBV19 to TRBJ1-6; D call uncertain. Between the trimmed V and J ends, which lost 2 bases and 6 bases, there was a span of 5 bases. The CDR3 totals 13 residues. CDR1 and CDR2 (germline): LNHDA, SQIVND (reference sequence). The CDR3 coding sequence is TGTGCCAGTAGTATATCTGTTAATTCACCCCTCCACTTT. It specifies CASSISVNSPLHF.

This clone has only one observation. V usage is TRBV2 and J usage is TRBJ1-1, with a tentative D call TRBD1 (5 bases). CDR3 size: 13 residues. V lost 6 bases to trimming and J lost 1 base, with 9 bases between them. Germline CDR1 is SNHLY and CDR2 is FYNNEI. The CDR3 sequence: CASRPQGNTEAFF. The CDR3 DNA follows: TGTGCCAGCAGACCGCAGGGGAACACTGAAGCTTTCTTT. The full variable domain, with the rest looked up from reference TRBV2 and TRBJ1-1, is EPEVTQTPSHQVTQMGQEVILRCVPISNHLYFYWYRQILGQKVEFLVSFYNNEISEKSEIFDDQFSVERPDGSNFTLKIRSTKLEDSAMYFCASRPQGNTEAFFGQGTRLTVV.